This T cell receptor (beta chain) derives from a study of blood T cell repertoires in COVID-19 (dated by TCRdb to between 2020 and 2021). Looking at the study overall: Samples from collaborators originated in the United States, Italy and Spain and spanned both the acute and convalescent phases of COVID-19. The sample metadata nearly always contained a de-identified subject ID, COVID-19 status, age in years and sex. Subjects who had been exposed to COVID-19, were actively infected with it, or had recovered from it provided the deeply sampled blood TCRbeta repertoires that made up the dataset. The samples were drawn from the first 160 participants of the ongoing ImmuneRACE study and from about 1,200 subjects provided by 6 global collaborators. The repertoires were made available in a free public database intended to serve as a resource for research on the immune response to SARS-CoV-2. The material from the prospective study consisted of cDNA or gDNA derived from T cells, B-cell-depleted T cells, or PBMCs. Where available, HLA class I and class II types were taken from metadata supplied by the sample provider and were not determined by assay-based typing.

V ends up 5 bases short and J 1 base short, with an unmatched junction base count of 11. The CDR1 and CDR2 encoded by the germline V gene are SGHTA and FQGNSA. Its CDR3 holds 16 amino acids, cysteine through phenylalanine. Of all the DNA, just the CDR3 is kept, 48 bases in frame from base 1. Collaborating institutions collected whole blood in K2EDTA tubes following their own protocols. For TCRbeta analysis, collaborators shipped samples in one of three forms: frozen whole blood, isolated PBMCs, or DNA extracted from either of those sample types. TCRbeta CDR3 regions were amplified from genomic DNA using the immunoSEQ Assay, a bias-controlled multiplex PCR. The paper's processing steps were these. Nucleated cell counts per sample were estimated from amplification of reference gene primers within the assay. To quantify the absolute abundance of each unique TCRbeta CDR3 rearrangement, sequence reads were collapsed and filtered. For each sample, productive Simpson clonality was calculated as the square root of Simpson's diversity index over productive rearrangements. TCRdb re-hosts the immuneACCESS table, in-frame sequences only. Its copies lack some clones; in the studies checked, an unresolved V gene accounts for under half of them, and the cause for the rest is not known. V, J and clone size are those of that table, while D and trimming were read from the DNA. The sample table lists approximately 65,000 clones, 85% to 90% of them with a count of one. More than 3.5% of the sample is taken by the ten largest.

With regard to this clone: What antigen it recognizes has not been identified. Base qualities were left out, and no much larger clone turns up one base away.

Study-wide findings and limitations: How much clinical and demographic metadata was included differed by source and by participant, and the metadata was provided uncurated.

The sequencing input was peripheral blood. This receptor chain uses TRBV7-2 and TRBJ2-7; 7 nucleotides in the junction match TRBD1. The sequence was obtained from a man aged 50-60 years with acute or convalescent COVID-19. The CDR3 protein: CASSTVGTARSYEQYF. The DNA reads TGTGCCAGCAGCACGGTGGGGACAGCGAGATCCTACGAGCAGTACTTC.